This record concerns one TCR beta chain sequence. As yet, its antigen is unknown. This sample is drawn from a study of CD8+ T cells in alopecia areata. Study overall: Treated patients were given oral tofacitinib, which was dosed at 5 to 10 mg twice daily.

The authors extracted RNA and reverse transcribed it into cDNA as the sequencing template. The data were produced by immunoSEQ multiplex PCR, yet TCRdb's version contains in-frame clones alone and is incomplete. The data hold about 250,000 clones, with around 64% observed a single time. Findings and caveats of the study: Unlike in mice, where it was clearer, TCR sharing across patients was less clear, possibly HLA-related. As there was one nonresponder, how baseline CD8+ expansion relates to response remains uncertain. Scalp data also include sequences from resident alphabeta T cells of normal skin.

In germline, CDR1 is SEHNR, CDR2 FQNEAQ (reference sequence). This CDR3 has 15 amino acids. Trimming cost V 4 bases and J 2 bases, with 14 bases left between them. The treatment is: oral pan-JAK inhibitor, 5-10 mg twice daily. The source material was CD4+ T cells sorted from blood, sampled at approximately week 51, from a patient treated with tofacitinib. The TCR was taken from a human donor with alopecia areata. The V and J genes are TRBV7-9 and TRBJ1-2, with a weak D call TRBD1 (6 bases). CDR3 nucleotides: TGTGCCAGCAGCTCTACAGGGAGTGGAAACTATGGCTACACCTTC. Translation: CASSSTGSGNYGYTF.